The present T cell receptor (beta chain) was sequenced within a study of T cell repertoires in aging, cancer and after chemotherapy. Study at large: Glioblastoma patients receiving temozolomide-based therapy gave paired samples before and after chemotherapy. The full dataset contained several million TCR reads.

TCR beta rearrangements were amplified from peripheral blood genomic DNA. TRB rearrangements spanning V, D and J were amplified using mixed TRB-A/B primers. One entry per CDR3 protein, called by TCRdb with MiXCR from the multiplex PCR reads. The table has about 19,000 distinct CDR3 sequences, around 40% seen once. Study observations and caveats: In healthy donors, age-related TCR diversity loss mainly reflected lost richness.

CDR3 length: 18 residues. Trimming took 5 bases from V and 3 from J, leaving 23 bases between them. Germline CDR1 MNHEY, CDR2 SMNVEV (reference sequence). The sample holds one count of this clonotype. Its antigen is unidentified. The chain links TRBV27 to TRBJ2-1; possible D gene TRBD2, 7 bases. The sequence was obtained from a human donor with a solid tumor. The sequenced sample consisted of blood. In DNA form, the CDR3 reads TGTGCCAGCAGTCCTAGGGTCTACTCGGGGGGCATCTACAATGAGCAGTTCTTC. Protein: CASSPRVYSGGIYNEQFF.